The 9 T cell receptor beta chains presented below share a single source sample, sequenced in a study of identical twins. TCRdb re-derived calls from the 5' RACE reads in MiXCR, one entry per CDR3 protein. The sample contains 1.5 million to 2 million distinct CDR3 sequences, roughly 35% of which appear only once. The source material was cord blood. These receptors all stem from a newborn girl in good health.

This clonotype was found many times. This rearrangement joins TRBV7-2 to TRBJ1-2; the D gene is possibly TRBD1 (6 bases). V shed 1 base and J shed 4 bases, with 10 bases lying between them. CDR1 and CDR2 (germline): SGHTA, FQGNSA. CDR3 length: 14 residues. CDR3 coding DNA: TGTGCCAGCAGCTTAGTCGCAGGGGTCTATGGCTACACCTTC. This sequence encodes CASSLVAGVYGYTF.

The CDR3 region is CSGPVDSYEQYF. CDR3 nucleotides: TGCAGTGGACCAGTGGACTCCTACGAGCAGTACTTC. The chain couples TRBV20-1 to TRBJ2-7, with D hard to call. This CDR3 comprises 12 residues. Germline lookup yields CDR1 DFQATT and CDR2 SNEGSKA (reference sequence). Trimming shortened V by 7 bases and J by 0 bases, and 10 bases separated the two germline ends.

This clonotype was found a few times. The V call is TRBV2, the J call TRBJ2-3; no reliable D call. Looked up from germline, CDR1 is SNHLY and CDR2 is FYNNEI. V was clipped by 3 bases and J by 3 bases, with 10 bases between them. CDR3 length: 14 amino acids. CDR3 sequence reads: CASSDVVGTDTQYF. CDR3 nucleotides: TGTGCCAGCAGTGATGTTGTAGGGACAGATACGCAGTATTTT.

This chain connects TRBV11-2 to TRBJ1-2, with 7 positions matching TRBD1. The ends lost 5 bases at V and 0 bases at J; junction bases unmatched: 27. The CDR3 contains 22 residues. Germline values: CDR1 SGHAT, CDR2 FQNNGV. The CDR3 DNA sequence: TGTGCCAGCAGCCGATTTACGATCCCCGCCCACGCCCGCAGGGGGTCTAACTATGGCTACACCTTC. It yields the protein CASSRFTIPAHARRGSNYGYTF.

Concerning this clonotype: It is likely a read error, because the conserved phenylalanine at the end of the CDR3 is missing. The chain couples TRBV27 to TRBJ2-4; perhaps D is TRBD1 or TRBD2 (6 bases each). The J call may be mistaken, given a closer DNA end match to TRBJ2-7. Germline CDR1 is MNHEY and CDR2 is SMNVEV (reference sequence). The CDR3 totals 15 residues. CDR3 DNA sequence: TGTGCCAGCAGTTTCTCCGGGACATGGGAGGACGAGCAGTACTAC. Protein sequence: CASSFSGTWEDEQYY.

The rearrangement links TRBV6-5 to TRBJ2-7, with D possibly being TRBD2 (6 bases). Trimming left V 7 bases short and J 4 bases short, with 23 bases between. The CDR3 runs 16 residues. Germline CDR1 is MNHEY and CDR2 is SVGAGI. CDR3 sequence reads: CASTEGTDLTSYEQYF. In DNA form, the CDR3 reads TGTGCCAGCACCGAGGGGACTGATCTTACTTCTTACGAGCAGTACTTC.

Notes on this clonotype: At one boundary the junction diverges from the germline segment, which might be a read error. The chain recombines TRBV7-2 with TRBJ2-4, with D possibly TRBD1 on 6 matching bases. The last part of the DNA fits TRBJ2-7 better; the J call may be wrong. Looked up from germline, CDR1 is SGHTA and CDR2 is FQGNSA. The length of the CDR3 is 20 residues. CDR3 coding DNA: TGTGCCAGCTGCTTAGCGCTCCAACCTCCTCCAGGGACAAATCCCTACGAGCAGTACTTC. This encodes CASCLALQPPPGTNPYEQYF.

This clonotype was seen more than once but under ten times. The chain uses TRBV28 and TRBJ1-2, with 7 bases that match TRBD1. CDR3 length: 15 residues. The junction had 11 bases not matched to a gene; V was cut back by 7 bases and J by 3 bases. Germline V lookup: CDR1 MDHEN, CDR2 SYDVKM. CDR3 amino acids: CASNQRRGRYYGYTF. The CDR3 DNA sequence: TGTGCCAGCAACCAAAGAAGGGGGCGATACTATGGCTACACCTTC.

This chain connects TRBV5-1 to TRBJ1-4; TRBD1 agrees at 8 bases. The germline CDR1 and CDR2 sequences are SGHRS and YFSETQ. This CDR3 comprises 17 residues. V shed 4 bases, J shed 3 bases, and the junction held 11 bases outside the gene matches. The CDR3 nucleotides read TGCGCCAGCAGCCCCTCCCTGACAGGGGAGGCTAATGAAAAACTGTTTTTT. The encoded protein is CASSPSLTGEANEKLFF.